This entry describes one TCR beta chain. The antigen remains unidentified. Germline CDR1 SGHNT, CDR2 YYREEE (reference sequence). The CDR3 has 12 residues. V lost 3 bases to trimming and J lost 6 bases, with 6 bases between them. This sample stems from a study of cytomegalovirus exposure and HLA in healthy donors. Points from the study as a whole: Whilst most TCR sequences proved rare, a subset of public TCRs occurred across many donors.

PCR involved 60 Vbeta and 13 Jbeta primers. Sequencing used immunoSEQ multiplex PCR; TCRdb keeps in-frame clones, though not all of them. The table shows some 190,000 clones, with 76% occurring only once. The sequence was collected from a man between 18 and 35 years old in good health and CMV-seronegative. The sample comprised PBMCs. The chain recombines TRBV5-4 with TRBJ2-2; the D is unclear. CDR3 bases: TGTGCCAGCAGCTCGTTAGCCGGGGAGCTGTTTTTT. Translating it yields CASSSLAGELFF.